The following is a T cell receptor beta chain sequence with its context. In the authors' workflow: Quantification of nucleated cells was approximated via reference gene primer amplification. Data came from immunoSEQ multiplex PCR; TCRdb stores just in-frame clones and leaves some out. The V and J calls and clone size are taken from that table; D and trimming were inferred from the DNA. The table shows around 91,000 clones, with approximately 85% occurring only once. This sample was included in a study of blood T cell repertoires in COVID-19. Study in general: Spain, Italy and the United States supplied samples that represented acute and convalescent COVID-19. In each case, the material was cDNA or gDNA derived from T cells, B-cell-depleted T cells, or PBMCs.

CDR3 length equals 13 residues. Germline CDR1 MNHEY, CDR2 SMNVEV (reference sequence). V gave up 2 bases and J gave up 7 bases, with 11 bases separating them. The sequenced sample was peripheral blood. The origin of this receptor is an elderly woman with active or convalescent COVID-19. V and J are TRBV27 and TRBJ1-2; TRBD1 might be the D (6 bases). The CDR3 loop is CASSLREGGGYTF. The CDR3 DNA reads TGTGCCAGCAGTTTACGGGAAGGGGGTGGCTACACCTTC.